The 14 T cell receptor beta chains reported below all come from one sample, sequenced in a study of T-cell reconstitution after alpha-beta-depleted transplantation in children. During its preparation, the TCRbeta library received unique molecular identifiers. TCRdb called the PCR reads again in MiXCR, with one record for every CDR3 protein. Of hundreds of thousands of distinct CDR3 sequences listed, about 17% are singletons. Sequences were derived from PBMCs, mostly from graft donor cells, sampled 360 days after TCRalphabeta/CD19-depleted stem cell transplant. The source of these receptors is a boy younger than two who had a stem cell transplant for Wiskott-Aldrich syndrome, so the T cells may come from the graft donor.

The genes are TRBV7-9 and TRBJ2-3; TRBD2 agrees at 7 bases. Losses at the gene ends were 3 bases for V and 7 bases for J; bases not matched to a gene: 10. The V gene's germline CDR1 is SEHNR and CDR2 FQNEAQ (reference sequence). The CDR3 covers 15 residues. The CDR3 coding sequence is TGTGCCAGCAGCTTGGGAGGGAGAGGCTCCAATACGCAGTATTTT. Its translation is CASSLGGRGSNTQYF.

This clonotype was seen many times. This chain links TRBV6-2 or TRBV6-3 with TRBJ2-1; D remains unclear. The CDR3 extends over 14 amino acids. Trimming stripped 6 bases from V and 2 bases from J, with 11 bases between. CDR1 MNHEY and CDR2 SVGEGT come from the germline V gene. The CDR3 nucleotides are TGTGCCAGCAGCCGCCCCCTTCCCTACAATGAGCAGTTCTTC. This translates into CASSRPLPYNEQFF.

CDR3 nucleotide sequence: TGCGCCAGCAGCTTGCCTCGGCCCACTTCCTACGAGCAGTACTTC. This translates into CASSLPRPTSYEQYF. The chain has TRBV5-1 and TRBJ2-7; no definite D call. The CDR3 covers 15 residues. Trimming pared 1 base from V and 1 base from J, leaving 12 bases between. Germline V gene data show CDR1 as SGHRS and CDR2 as YFSETQ.

This sequence joins TRBV7-9 and TRBJ2-2; a weak D match, TRBD2 (5 bases). The germline gives CDR1 SEHNR, CDR2 FQNEAQ (reference sequence). The CDR3 spans 13 residues. V dropped 5 bases and J dropped 6 bases, with 10 bases sitting between them. This chain's CDR3 is CASSPEGAGELFF. As DNA, the CDR3 is TGTGCCAGCAGCCCAGAGGGCGCCGGGGAGCTGTTTTTT.

The chain employs TRBV7-9 and TRBJ1-1; D gene unclear. The CDR3 has 12 residues. Trimming left V 5 bases short and J 1 base short, with 5 bases between. Germline CDR1 SEHNR, CDR2 FQNEAQ (reference sequence). The CDR3, as DNA: TGTGCCAGCAGCGGTCGGAACACTGAAGCTTTCTTT. It encodes CASSGRNTEAFF.

The rearrangement uses TRBV8-2 and TRBJ2-1; the tabulated D call, TRBD1, remains unverified against the DNA. TRBV8-2 is a recognized pseudogene. The CDR3 has 17 residues. The CDR3 sequence is CASSPRGAGSSYNEQFF. As DNA, the CDR3 is TGTGCCAGCAGCCCTCGGGGGGCGGGGAGCTCCTACAATGAGCAGTTCTTC.

The genes are TRBV29-1 and TRBJ2-3, with a tentative D call TRBD1 (5 bases). V dropped 3 bases and J dropped 2 bases, with 9 bases sitting between them. The CDR3 is 13 residues long. Germline lookup yields CDR1 SQVTM and CDR2 ANQGSEA. The CDR3 loop is CSVEGQLTDTQYF. The DNA for the CDR3 is TGCAGCGTTGAGGGGCAGCTCACAGATACGCAGTATTTT.

The rearrangement links TRBV4-1 to TRBJ2-7; D remains unclear. The CDR3 runs to 14 residues. Germline V CDR1 and CDR2: MGHRA, YSYEKL. The ends were cut back, 3 bases at V and 2 bases at J, with 11 bases in the middle. The CDR3 DNA sequence: TGCGCCAGCAGCCACGAAACTTATACCTACGAGCAGTACTTC. This gives the protein CASSHETYTYEQYF.

This clonotype has just a few counts. The rearrangement joins TRBV3-1 to TRBJ2-1, with D perhaps matching TRBD2 (6 bases). This CDR3 has 14 amino acids. The germline V gene has CDR1 LGHDT and CDR2 YNNKEL (reference sequence). The germline V and J ends were trimmed by 5 bases and 1 base, with 9 bases remaining between them. The CDR3 DNA sequence: TGTGCCAGCAGCAAAGGACTATCCTACAATGAGCAGTTCTTC. This gives the protein CASSKGLSYNEQFF.

The gene calls are TRBV11-2 and TRBJ2-6; unclear D gene. CDR1 and CDR2 (germline): SGHAT, FQNNGV. This CDR3 is 18 amino acids long. Deletions cut 5 bases from V and 0 bases from J, with 17 bases between. In DNA form, the CDR3 reads TGTGCCAGCAGCCGGCCAAGGGCCTCATACTCTGGGGCCAACGTCCTGACTTTC. The encoded protein is CASSRPRASYSGANVLTF.

The CDR3 loop reads CASSLRLFRMGYEQYF. DNA of the CDR3: TGTGCCAGCAGTCTCCGTCTCTTCCGGATGGGTTACGAGCAGTACTTC. This chain uses TRBV28 with TRBJ2-7; D uncertain. Germline loops: CDR1 MDHEN, CDR2 SYDVKM. The CDR3 has 16 amino acids. With 5 bases removed from V and 4 bases from J, the gap between germline ends came to 21 bases.

V and J are TRBV20-1 and TRBJ2-5, with a possible D match to TRBD2 (6 bases). V gave up 0 bases and J gave up 2 bases, with 10 bases separating them. Germline values: CDR1 DFQATT, CDR2 SNEGSKA (reference sequence). The length of the CDR3 is 14 residues. CDR3 in DNA: TGCAGTGCTAGAGATCTTCGGGAGCAAGAGACCCAGTACTTC. This translates into CSARDLREQETQYF.

This clonotype has more than one count but fewer than ten. This chain joins TRBV4-3 and TRBJ2-1; the match to TRBD2 covers 9 bases. The germline V gene encodes CDR1 LGHNA and CDR2 YSLEER. J lost 5 bases, V lost 0 bases, and 5 bases had no gene match. The CDR3 totals 16 residues. CDR3 region: CASSQDLSSGNNEQFF. The CDR3 DNA reads as TGCGCCAGCAGCCAAGATTTGTCTAGCGGGAACAATGAGCAGTTCTTC.

This chain joins TRBV7-7 and TRBJ2-7; the D call may be TRBD1 or TRBD2 (5 bases each). Germline V gene lookup returns CDR1 SSHAT and CDR2 FNYEAQ (reference sequence). Trimming removed 3 bases from V and 3 bases from J, with 21 bases in between. The CDR3 contains 17 residues. The CDR3 DNA reads as TGTGCCAGCAGCTTGAGGGCCCGGACACTCCCCTTCTACGAGCAGTACTTC. Translating gives CASSLRARTLPFYEQYF.